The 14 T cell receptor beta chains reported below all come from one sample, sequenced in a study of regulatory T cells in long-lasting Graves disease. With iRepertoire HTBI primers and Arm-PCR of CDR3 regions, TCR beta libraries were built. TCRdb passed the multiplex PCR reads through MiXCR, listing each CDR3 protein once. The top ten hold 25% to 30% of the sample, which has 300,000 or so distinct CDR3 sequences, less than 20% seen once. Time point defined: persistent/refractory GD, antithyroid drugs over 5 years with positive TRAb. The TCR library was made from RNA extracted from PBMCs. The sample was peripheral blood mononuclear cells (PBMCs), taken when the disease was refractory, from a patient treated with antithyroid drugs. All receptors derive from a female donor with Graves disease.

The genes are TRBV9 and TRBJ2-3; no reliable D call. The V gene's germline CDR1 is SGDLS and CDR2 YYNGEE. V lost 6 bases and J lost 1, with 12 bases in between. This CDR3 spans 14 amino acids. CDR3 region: CASKLEPGTDTQYF. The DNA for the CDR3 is TGTGCCAGCAAACTCGAGCCCGGCACAGATACGCAGTATTTT.

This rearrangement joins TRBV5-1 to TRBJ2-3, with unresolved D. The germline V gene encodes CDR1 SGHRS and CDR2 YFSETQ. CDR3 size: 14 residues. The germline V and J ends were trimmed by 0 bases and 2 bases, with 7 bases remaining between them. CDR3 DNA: TGCGCCAGCAGCTTGGACCCTAACACAGATACGCAGTATTTT. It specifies CASSLDPNTDTQYF.

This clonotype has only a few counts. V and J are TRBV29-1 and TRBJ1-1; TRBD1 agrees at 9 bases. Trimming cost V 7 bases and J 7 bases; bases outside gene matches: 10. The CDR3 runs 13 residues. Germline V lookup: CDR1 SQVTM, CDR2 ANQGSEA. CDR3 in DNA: TGCAGCGACCTACAGGGGGCGGGCGGTGAAGCTTTCTTT. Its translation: CSDLQGAGGEAFF.

The CDR3: CASSQGRSQGSPLHF. The CDR3 bases are TGCGCCAGCAGCCAAGGACGTTCCCAAGGGTCACCCCTCCACTTT. The V and J genes are TRBV4-1 and TRBJ1-6; D gene uncertain. This CDR3 spans 15 amino acids. Trimming removed 1 base at V and 10 bases at J, with 14 bases between. Germline-derived CDR1 and CDR2 are MGHRA and YSYEKL.

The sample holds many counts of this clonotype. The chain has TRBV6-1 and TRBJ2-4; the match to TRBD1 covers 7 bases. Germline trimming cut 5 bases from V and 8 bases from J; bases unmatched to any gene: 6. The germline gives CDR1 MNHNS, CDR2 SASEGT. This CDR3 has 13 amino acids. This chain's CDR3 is CASSPGQLHIQYF. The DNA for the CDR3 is TGTGCCAGCAGTCCGGGACAGTTGCACATTCAGTACTTC.

For the CDR3, the DNA is TGTGCCAGCAGTTTCACTGACAGGACCCCCGGGGAGCTGTTTTTT. It codes for CASSFTDRTPGELFF. The chain combines TRBV28 with TRBJ2-2; weak D call: TRBD1 (6 bases). The CDR3 is 15 amino acids. The V gene lost 3 bases and the J gene lost 6 bases, with 14 bases spanning the gap. The germline V gene has CDR1 MDHEN and CDR2 SYDVKM.

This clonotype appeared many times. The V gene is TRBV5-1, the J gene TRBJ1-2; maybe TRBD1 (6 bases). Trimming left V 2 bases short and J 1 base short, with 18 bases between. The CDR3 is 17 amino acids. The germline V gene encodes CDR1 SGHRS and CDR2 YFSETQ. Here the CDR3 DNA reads TGCGCCAGCAGCTTTACCTCCGGGACACCGAATAACTATGGCTACACCTTC. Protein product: CASSFTSGTPNNYGYTF.

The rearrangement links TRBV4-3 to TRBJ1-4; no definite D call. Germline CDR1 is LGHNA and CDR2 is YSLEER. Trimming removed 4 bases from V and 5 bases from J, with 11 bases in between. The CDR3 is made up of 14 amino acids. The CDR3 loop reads CASSPGSQNEKLFF. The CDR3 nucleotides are TGCGCCAGCAGCCCAGGAAGCCAGAATGAAAAACTGTTTTTT.

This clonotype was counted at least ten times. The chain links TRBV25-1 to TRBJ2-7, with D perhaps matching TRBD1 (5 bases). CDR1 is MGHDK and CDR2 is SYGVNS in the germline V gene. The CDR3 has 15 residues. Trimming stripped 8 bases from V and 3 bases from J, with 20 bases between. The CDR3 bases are TGTGCCAGCGCCCCCCTCAGGGCAGGGAACTACGAGCAGTACTTC. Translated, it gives CASAPLRAGNYEQYF.

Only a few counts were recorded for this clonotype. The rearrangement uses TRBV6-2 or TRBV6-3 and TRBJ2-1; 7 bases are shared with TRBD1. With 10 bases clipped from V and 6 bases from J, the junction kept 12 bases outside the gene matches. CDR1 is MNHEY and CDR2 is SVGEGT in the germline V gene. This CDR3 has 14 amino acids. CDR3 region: CAILGQANFNEQFF. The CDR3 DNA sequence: TGTGCCATTCTAGGACAGGCCAACTTCAATGAGCAGTTCTTC.

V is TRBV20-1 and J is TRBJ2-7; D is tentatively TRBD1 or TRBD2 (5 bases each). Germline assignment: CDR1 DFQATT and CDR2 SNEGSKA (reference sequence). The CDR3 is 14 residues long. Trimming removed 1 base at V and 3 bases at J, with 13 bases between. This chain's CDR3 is CSARGQGGLYEQYF. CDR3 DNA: TGCAGTGCTAGAGGCCAGGGTGGACTCTACGAGCAGTACTTC.

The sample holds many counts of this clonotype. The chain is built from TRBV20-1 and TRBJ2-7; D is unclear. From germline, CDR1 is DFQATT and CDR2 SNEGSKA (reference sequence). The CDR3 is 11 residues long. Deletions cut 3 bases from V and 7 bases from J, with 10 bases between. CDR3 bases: TGCAGTGCTAGTCAGTTTGGTGAGCAGTACTTC. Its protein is CSASQFGEQYF.

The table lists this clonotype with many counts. The CDR3 DNA reads as TGTGCCAGCAGCTCACCGGGACCGTTTAATGAAAAACTGTTTTTT. Translation: CASSSPGPFNEKLFF. The chain carries TRBV7-9 and TRBJ1-4, with D perhaps matching TRBD1 (5 bases). Germline CDR1 SEHNR, CDR2 FQNEAQ (reference sequence). Trimming took 4 bases from V and 4 from J, leaving 13 bases between them. The CDR3 is 15 amino acids.

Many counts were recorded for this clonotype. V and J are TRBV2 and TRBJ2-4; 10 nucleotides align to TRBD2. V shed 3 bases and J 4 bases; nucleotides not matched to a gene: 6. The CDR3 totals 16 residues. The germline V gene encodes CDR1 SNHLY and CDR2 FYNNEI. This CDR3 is CASSEELAGAKNIQYF. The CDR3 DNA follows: TGTGCCAGCAGTGAGGAGCTAGCGGGAGCAAAAAACATTCAGTACTTC.